These 8 T cell receptor beta chains were all obtained from the same sample, sequenced in a study of cytomegalovirus exposure and HLA in healthy donors (TCRdb year 2017). The method was the immunoSEQ multiplex PCR assay. A mixture of 60 forward primers for TCR Vbeta segments and 13 reverse primers for TCR Jbeta segments was used in the multiplex PCR. The immuneACCESS repertoire file appears here via TCRdb, limited to in-frame rearrangements. These files lack a portion of the clones; in checked studies, under half of the deficit traces to unresolved V genes, and the cause of the others is not known. The sample contains about 64,000 clones, over 75% of them found a single time. The ten largest clonotypes hold around 11% of the sample. Sequencing input: PBMCs. All receptors come from a female donor in good health and CMV-seronegative.

This clone was recorded a few times. This rearrangement joins TRBV27 to TRBJ2-3; TRBD2 matches at 10 bases. V dropped 2 bases and J dropped 0; count of bases not matched to a gene: 5. The V gene's germline CDR1 is MNHEY and CDR2 SMNVEV (reference sequence). The CDR3 length is 17 residues. This CDR3 is CASSLEAGGPSTDTQYF. The CDR3 region has the DNA TGTGCCAGCAGTTTAGAAGCGGGGGGGCCGAGCACAGATACGCAGTATTTT.

In its sample, this clone was seen a few times. The CDR3: CASSPRTGLNYGYTF. The CDR3 coding sequence is TGTGCCAGCAGTCCAAGGACAGGATTGAACTATGGCTACACCTTC. The V call is TRBV27, the J call TRBJ1-2; 7 bases match TRBD1. J gave up 2 bases and V 5 bases, and 8 bases lay outside the gene matches. Germline loops: CDR1 MNHEY, CDR2 SMNVEV (reference sequence). This CDR3 has 15 amino acids.

This chain links TRBV10-3 with TRBJ1-4, with TRBD1 identical over 9 bases. The CDR3 sequence is 16 residues long. Germline trimming cut 3 bases from V and 10 bases from J; bases unmatched to any gene: 12. Germline CDR1 and CDR2: ENHRY and SYGVKD. The chain's CDR3 is CAISEGVQGAVGKLFF. In nucleotides, the CDR3 is TGTGCCATCAGTGAAGGGGTACAGGGGGCGGTAGGAAAACTGTTTTTT.

To note about this clone: This specimen includes other DNA sequences encoding the same CDR3. The chain couples TRBV7-9 to TRBJ2-3, with D perhaps TRBD1 (6 bases). The ends were cut back, 5 bases at V and 5 bases at J, with 11 bases in the middle. CDR1 and CDR2 (germline): SEHNR, FQNEAQ (reference sequence). CDR3 length: 13 residues. CDR3 nucleotides: TGTGCCAGCAGCCGACCGGACAGAGATACGCAGTATTTT. It encodes CASSRPDRDTQYF.

The chain joins TRBV5-5 to TRBJ2-1; TRBD1 matches 8 bases. The CDR3 runs 16 residues. The germline CDR1 and CDR2 sequences are SGHKS and YYEKEE (reference sequence). Trimming at V came to 0 bases and at J to 3 bases, leaving 5 bases not matched to a gene. The CDR3 nucleotides are TGTGCCAGCAGCTTGGGAGGGACAGGTCTCTACAATGAGCAGTTCTTC. Its protein is CASSLGGTGLYNEQFF.

The rearrangement uses TRBV27 and TRBJ1-2; D uncertain. The length of the CDR3 is 13 residues. The germline CDR1 and CDR2 sequences are MNHEY and SMNVEV (reference sequence). V gave up 3 bases and J gave up 1 base, with 6 bases separating them. The CDR3 region has the DNA TGTGCCAGCAGTTTCGGGGTTAACTATGGCTACACCTTC. It encodes CASSFGVNYGYTF.

The V and J genes are TRBV10-3 and TRBJ2-1, with D perhaps matching TRBD1 (5 bases). Germline values: CDR1 ENHRY, CDR2 SYGVKD. This CDR3 is 16 amino acids long. Trimming removed 1 base at V and 5 bases at J, with 15 bases between. The DNA for the CDR3 is TGTGCCATCAGTGAGTTTACAGGATTAAGGGACAATGAGCAGTTCTTC. Protein product: CAISEFTGLRDNEQFF.

V usage is TRBV4-2 and J usage is TRBJ2-5, with D maybe TRBD1 (5 bases). This CDR3 comprises 16 residues. The V gene lost 1 base and the J gene lost 1 base, with 13 bases spanning the gap. Germline V gene data show CDR1 as LGHNA and CDR2 as YNFKEQ. CDR3 in amino acids: CASSQALTVFQETQYF. The CDR3 DNA sequence: TGTGCCAGCAGCCAAGCCTTGACAGTGTTCCAAGAGACCCAGTACTTC.